A selection of T cell receptor beta chains follows, all from one sample in a study of T cell changes during pregnancy in multiple sclerosis. The data were produced by immunoSEQ multiplex PCR, yet TCRdb's version contains in-frame clones alone and is incomplete. This table has tens of thousands of clones, about nine tenths appearing once. The sample in question was peripheral blood, obtained in the second trimester of pregnancy. The receptors derive from a female donor in good health, enrolled as a control in a pregnancy study. The CDR3 runs from the conserved cysteine through the conserved F or W. The D gene is left open where the match is weak. The listing skips clone size in some rows; elsewhere it reads once, few, many or a size class.

TRBV30	TRBJ1-1	.	.	13	CAWSGQFNTEAFF	TGTGCCTGGAGTGGACAGTTTAACACTGAAGCTTTCTTT
TRBV6-6	TRBJ1-3	.	.	13	CASRGGAGNTIYF	TGTGCCAGCAGGGGTGGGGCCGGAAACACCATATATTTT
TRBV4-1	TRBJ2-7	once	TRBD2	15	CASSPRLAGSYEQYF	TGCGCCAGCAGCCCTCGACTAGCGGGGAGCTACGAGCAGTACTTC
TRBV7-8	TRBJ1-1	.	.	17	CASSLEGGWGLNTEAFF	TGTGCCAGCAGCTTAGAAGGTGGCTGGGGGCTGAACACTGAAGCTTTCTTT
TRBV27	TRBJ1-1	.	TRBD1	15	CASSRPGQGATEAFF	TGTGCCAGCAGCCGTCCGGGACAGGGGGCTACTGAAGCTTTCTTT
TRBV7-8	TRBJ1-4	.	TRBD1	14	CASSSGQGGEKLFF	TGTGCCAGCAGCTCGGGACAGGGGGGTGAAAAACTGTTTTTT
TRBV6-5	TRBJ1-1	.	.	16	CASSYRFLDRNTEAFF	TGTGCCAGCAGTTACCGATTTTTAGACAGGAACACTGAAGCTTTCTTT
TRBV6-1	TRBJ2-7	.	.	14	CATEFRDSAYEQYF	TGTGCCACCGAGTTCAGGGACTCTGCCTACGAGCAGTACTTC
TRBV11-2	TRBJ1-1	.	TRBD1	14	CASRRTGWNTEAFF	TGTGCCAGCAGGCGGACAGGGTGGAACACTGAAGCTTTCTTT
TRBV6-5	TRBJ2-7	.	TRBD1	14	CASSRTGQDYEQYF	TGTGCCAGCAGTCGCACGGGACAGGACTACGAGCAGTACTTC
TRBV2	TRBJ1-5	once	TRBD1	13	CAGTDNSNQPQHF	TGTGCCGGGACAGACAATAGCAATCAGCCCCAGCATTTT
TRBV19	TRBJ1-3	.	TRBD1	16	CATYRGPWTSGNTIYF	TGTGCCACATACAGGGGGCCTTGGACCTCTGGAAACACCATATATTTT
TRBV4-2	TRBJ2-1	.	.	17	CASSPQGSRSSYNEQFF	TGTGCCAGCAGCCCTCAGGGTAGCAGGAGCTCCTACAATGAGCAGTTCTTC
TRBV27	TRBJ1-5	once	TRBD1	15	CASSPPGQVNQPQHF	TGTGCCAGCAGTCCACCGGGACAGGTCAATCAGCCCCAGCATTTT
TRBV9	TRBJ2-1	.	TRBD2	16	CASSPRLAGGTDEQFF	TGTGCCAGCAGCCCCCGACTAGCGGGAGGGACCGATGAGCAGTTCTTC
TRBV5-5	TRBJ1-3	.	.	14	CASSTVNSGNTIYF	TGTGCCAGCAGCACGGTTAACTCTGGAAACACCATATATTTT
TRBV5-1	TRBJ1-1	.	TRBD1	15	CASSLRTGLNTEAFF	TGCGCCAGCAGCTTAAGGACAGGGCTTAACACTGAAGCTTTCTTT
TRBV13	TRBJ2-3	.	TRBD2	16	CASSFRAGGPVDTQYF	TGTGCCAGCAGCTTCCGAGCGGGAGGGCCGGTAGATACGCAGTATTTT
TRBV5-8	TRBJ2-3	.	.	14	CASSSRTSTDTQYF	TGTGCCAGCAGCTCCAGGACAAGCACAGATACGCAGTATTTT
TRBV7-2	TRBJ2-1	.	.	14	CASSLVAGDNEQFF	TGTGCCAGCAGCTTAGTGGCAGGGGATAATGAGCAGTTCTTC
TRBV7-8	TRBJ1-3	.	TRBD1	17	CASSLAPGGRSGNTIYF	TGTGCCAGCAGCTTAGCTCCAGGGGGCCGCTCTGGAAACACCATATACTTT
TRBV7-9	TRBJ1-2	.	.	13	CASSLVADLGYTF	TGTGCCAGCAGCTTAGTGGCAGATCTTGGCTACACCTTC
TRBV27	TRBJ2-7	.	TRBD1	12	CASSTTGLEQYF	TGTGCCAGCAGTACGACAGGGCTCGAGCAGTACTTC
TRBV5-4	TRBJ1-2	.	.	15	CASSLAPQGLGGYTF	TGTGCCAGCAGCTTGGCGCCACAGGGTTTAGGTGGCTACACCTTC
TRBV21-1	TRBJ2-7	.	.	15	CASSEWLARTYEQYF	TGTGCCAGCAGCGAGTGGCTAGCGCGTACCTACGAGCAGTACTTC
TRBV10-3	TRBJ1-1	.	.	16	CAISEYRQAPYTEAFF	TGTGCCATCAGTGAGTATAGACAGGCACCGTACACTGAAGCTTTCTTT
TRBV6-6	TRBJ2-2	.	.	14	CASSYSSDAGELFF	TGTGCCAGCAGTTACTCTAGCGACGCCGGGGAGCTGTTTTTT
TRBV5-1	TRBJ1-3	.	.	16	CASSLGAGNSGNTIYF	TGCGCCAGCAGCTTGGGGGCAGGTAACTCTGGAAACACCATATATTTT
TRBV7-2	TRBJ1-6	.	.	15	CASSPRRGGNSPLHF	TGTGCCAGCAGCCCGCGCAGGGGTGGAAATTCACCCCTCCACTTT
TRBV2	TRBJ1-4	.	.	14	CASGRGTTNEKLFF	TGTGCCAGCGGCCGGGGGACAACTAATGAAAAACTGTTTTTT